The rows below give T cell receptor beta chains drawn from one sample of a study of radiation and T cells in renal cell carcinoma. The repertoire was sequenced with immunoSEQ multiplex PCR; TCRdb's copy has only in-frame clones and lacks some. Of about 24,000 clones detected, over 50% appear once; the ten largest clones hold 20% to 25%. The input for sequencing was tumor tissue, taken from a patient whose treatment was nephrectomy without radiotherapy. These receptors came from a human donor with renal cell carcinoma. Both conserved end residues are part of each CDR3. The D gene is left open where the match is weak. Part of the rows lack a size; the others show once, few, many or a class for expanded clones.

j_call d_call v_call clone_size cdr3_nt cdr3_aa
TRBJ1-2 NA TRBV5-1 NA TGCGCCAGCAGCTTGGACGGTGTCGGTGGCTACACCTTC CASSLDGVGGYTF
TRBJ1-6 TRBD1 TRBV7-9 NA TGTGCCAGCAGCTTAGTAGGGCAGGGGGCCGGTTCACCCCTCCACTTT CASSLVGQGAGSPLHF
TRBJ2-7 NA TRBV29-1 NA TGCAGCGCCGGGCCGGGCTCGTACGAGCAGTACTTC CSAGPGSYEQYF
TRBJ2-5 NA TRBV6-6 NA TGTGCCAGCAGGGACTCTAACTCGGAGACCCAGTACTTC CASRDSNSETQYF
TRBJ2-5 NA TRBV16 many TGTGCCAGCAGCCCCCTGACGAGGGCCAACCAAGAGACCCAGTACTTC CASSPLTRANQETQYF
TRBJ1-2 TRBD1 TRBV4-2 NA TGTGCCAGCAGCCAAGAGACGGACAGGAGCTATGGCTACACCTTC CASSQETDRSYGYTF
TRBJ1-5 NA TRBV7-9 few TGTGCCAGCAGCCTCTTGGGTTCCAATCAGCCCCAGCATTTT CASSLLGSNQPQHF
TRBJ1-1 NA TRBV7-8 few TGTGCCAGCAGCTTACAGGGGTACACTGAAGCTTTCTTT CASSLQGYTEAFF
TRBJ2-3 TRBD1 TRBV4-3 NA TGCGCCAGCAGCCAAACGGCGGCAGGGGGCTCGTATACGCAGTATTTT CASSQTAAGGSYTQYF
TRBJ2-5 TRBD2 TRBV5-5 few TGTGCCAGCAGCTTGGTTCTGGGGGGGTATCAAGAGACCCAGTACTTC CASSLVLGGYQETQYF
TRBJ2-3 NA TRBV5-4 NA TGTGCCAGCAGCTTCGGCGGGGGCACAGATACGCAGTATTTT CASSFGGGTDTQYF
TRBJ1-5 NA TRBV2 few TGTGCCAGCAGTGAATTCCGGGGGAATCAGCCCCAGCATTTT CASSEFRGNQPQHF
TRBJ2-3 TRBD2 TRBV5-1 few TGCGCCAGCAGCGCCAGGCGGGGGGGCTCAGATACGCAGTATTTT CASSARRGGSDTQYF
TRBJ2-3 NA TRBV10-3 NA TGTGCCATCAGTGAGGTCCCCACAGATACGCAGTATTTT CAISEVPTDTQYF